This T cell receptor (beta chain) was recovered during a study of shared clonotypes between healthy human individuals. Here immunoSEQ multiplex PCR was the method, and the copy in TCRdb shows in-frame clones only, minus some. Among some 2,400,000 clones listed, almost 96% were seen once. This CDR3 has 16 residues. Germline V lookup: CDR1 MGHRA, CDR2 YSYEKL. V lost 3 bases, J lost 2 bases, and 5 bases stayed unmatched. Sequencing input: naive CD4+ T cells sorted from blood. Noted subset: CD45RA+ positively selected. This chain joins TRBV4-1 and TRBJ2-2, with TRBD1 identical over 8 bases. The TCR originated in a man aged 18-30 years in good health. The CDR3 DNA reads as TGCGCCAGCAGCCAGAGACAGGGGTTAAACACCGGGGAGCTGTTTTTT. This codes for CASSQRQGLNTGELFF.